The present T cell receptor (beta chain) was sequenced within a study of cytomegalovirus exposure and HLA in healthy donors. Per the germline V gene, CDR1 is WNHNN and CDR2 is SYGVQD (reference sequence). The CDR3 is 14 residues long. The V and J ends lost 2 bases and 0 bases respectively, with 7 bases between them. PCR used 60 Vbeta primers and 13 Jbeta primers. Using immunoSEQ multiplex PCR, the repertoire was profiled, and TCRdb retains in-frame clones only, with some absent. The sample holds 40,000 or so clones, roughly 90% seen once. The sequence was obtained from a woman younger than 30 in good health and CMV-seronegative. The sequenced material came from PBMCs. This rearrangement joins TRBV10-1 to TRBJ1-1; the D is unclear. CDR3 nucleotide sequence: TGCGCCAGCAGTGAGGAGGGCCTGAACACTGAAGCTTTCTTT. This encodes CASSEEGLNTEAFF.